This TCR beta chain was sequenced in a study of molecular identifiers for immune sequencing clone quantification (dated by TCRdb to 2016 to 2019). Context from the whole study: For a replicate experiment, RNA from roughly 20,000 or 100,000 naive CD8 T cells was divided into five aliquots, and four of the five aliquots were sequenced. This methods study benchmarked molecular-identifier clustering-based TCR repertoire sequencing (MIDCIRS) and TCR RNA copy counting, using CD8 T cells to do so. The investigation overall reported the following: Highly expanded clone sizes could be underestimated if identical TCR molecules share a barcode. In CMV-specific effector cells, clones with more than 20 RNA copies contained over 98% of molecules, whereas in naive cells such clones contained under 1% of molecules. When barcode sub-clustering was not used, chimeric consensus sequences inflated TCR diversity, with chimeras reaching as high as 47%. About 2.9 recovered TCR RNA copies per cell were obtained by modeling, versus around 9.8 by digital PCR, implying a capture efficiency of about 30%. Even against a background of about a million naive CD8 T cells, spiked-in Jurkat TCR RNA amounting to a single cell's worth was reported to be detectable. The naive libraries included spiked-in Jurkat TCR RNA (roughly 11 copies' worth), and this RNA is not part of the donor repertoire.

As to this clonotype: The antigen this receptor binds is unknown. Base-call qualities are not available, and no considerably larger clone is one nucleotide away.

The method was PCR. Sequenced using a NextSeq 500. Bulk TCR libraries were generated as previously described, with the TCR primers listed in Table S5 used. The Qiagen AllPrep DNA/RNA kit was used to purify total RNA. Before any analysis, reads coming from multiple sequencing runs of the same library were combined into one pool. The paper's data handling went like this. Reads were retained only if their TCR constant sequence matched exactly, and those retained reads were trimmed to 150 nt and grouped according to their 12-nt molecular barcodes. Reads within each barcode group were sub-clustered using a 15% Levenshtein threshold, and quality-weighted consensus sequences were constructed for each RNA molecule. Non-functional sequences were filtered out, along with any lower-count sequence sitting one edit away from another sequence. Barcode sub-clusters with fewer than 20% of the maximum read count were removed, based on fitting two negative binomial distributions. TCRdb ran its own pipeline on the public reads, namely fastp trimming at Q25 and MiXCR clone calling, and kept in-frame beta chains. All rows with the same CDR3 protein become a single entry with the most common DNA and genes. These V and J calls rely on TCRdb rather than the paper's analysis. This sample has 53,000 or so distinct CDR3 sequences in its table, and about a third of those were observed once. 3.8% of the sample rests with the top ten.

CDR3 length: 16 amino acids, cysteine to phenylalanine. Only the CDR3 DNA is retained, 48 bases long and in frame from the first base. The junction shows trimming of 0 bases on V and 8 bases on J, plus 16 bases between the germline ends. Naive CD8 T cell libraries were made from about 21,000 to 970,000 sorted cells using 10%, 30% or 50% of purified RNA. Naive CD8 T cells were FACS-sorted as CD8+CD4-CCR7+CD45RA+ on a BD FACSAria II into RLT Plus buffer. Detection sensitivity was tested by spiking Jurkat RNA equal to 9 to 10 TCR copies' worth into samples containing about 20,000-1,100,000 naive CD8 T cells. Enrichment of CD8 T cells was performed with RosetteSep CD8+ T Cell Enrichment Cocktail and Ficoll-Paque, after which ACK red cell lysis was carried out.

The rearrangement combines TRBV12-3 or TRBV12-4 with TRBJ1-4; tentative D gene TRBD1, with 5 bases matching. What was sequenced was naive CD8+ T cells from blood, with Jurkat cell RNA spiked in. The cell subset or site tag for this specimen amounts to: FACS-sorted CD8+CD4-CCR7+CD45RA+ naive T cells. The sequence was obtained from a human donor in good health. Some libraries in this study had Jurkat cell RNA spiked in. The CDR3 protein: CASSLALRGEGEKLFF. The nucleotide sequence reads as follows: TGTGCCAGCAGTTTAGCGCTAAGGGGCGAGGGAGAAAAACTGTTTTTT.